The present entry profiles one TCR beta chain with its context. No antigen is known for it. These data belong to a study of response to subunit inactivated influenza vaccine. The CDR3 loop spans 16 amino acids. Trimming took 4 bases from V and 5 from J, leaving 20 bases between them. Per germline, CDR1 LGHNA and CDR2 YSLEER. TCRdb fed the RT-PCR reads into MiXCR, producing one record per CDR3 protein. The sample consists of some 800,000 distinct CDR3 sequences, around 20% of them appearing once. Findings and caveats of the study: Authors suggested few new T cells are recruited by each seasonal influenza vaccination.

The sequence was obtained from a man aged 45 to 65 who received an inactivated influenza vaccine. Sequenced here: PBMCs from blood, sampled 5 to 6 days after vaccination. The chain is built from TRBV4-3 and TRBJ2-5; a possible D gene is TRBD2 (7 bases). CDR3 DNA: TGCGCCAGCAGCCCAGTTAAGGGGGGGCTCTCGGAGACCCAGTACTTC. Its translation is CASSPVKGGLSETQYF.